This TCR beta chain appears in the sequencing data of a study of patients and donors after allogeneic stem cell transplantation (TCRdb year 2020). Looking up the germline V gene yields CDR1 MNHEY and CDR2 SVGEGT. CDR3 length: 15 amino acids, cysteine to phenylalanine. Left in the record is the CDR3 DNA by itself, 45 bases read in frame from the first base. V is cut by 5 bases and J by 2 bases, and the space between the germline ends is 15 bases. The receptor library was made with RT-PCR. These reads were obtained on a NextSeq 550. TCRdb passed the public sequencing reads through fastp at Q25 and MiXCR, retaining productive beta sequences. Entries are consolidated by CDR3 protein sequence, retaining the most common genes and DNA. This sample holds roughly 30,000 distinct CDR3 sequences; over 6.5% were observed only once. Clones ranked in the top ten supply 34% of the sample. Comment on this clonotype: Its specific antigen is unknown. No base quality information exists; no much larger clone differs at one position.

The specimen sequenced was blood, either unsorted or a sorted T cell fraction (not recorded which). This receptor was obtained from a human donor who was either an allogeneic HSCT recipient or a stem cell or donor lymphocyte infusion donor (not recorded which). It is not recorded whose cells these are; they may come from a transplant donor. Recombination connected TRBV6-2 or TRBV6-3 to TRBJ2-5; matching of 6 bases hints at TRBD1 as the D gene. Read as DNA, the sequence is TGTGCCAGCAGTCAAAGGGACATGGGGCAAGAGACCCAGTACTTC. It is translated as CASSQRDMGQETQYF.